This record looks at one T cell receptor beta chain sequence and its context. This entry is derived from a study of blood T cell repertoires in COVID-19. Study-level background: Sites across the United States, Italy and Spain contributed samples from acute and convalescent COVID-19. T cells, B-cell-depleted T cells, or PBMCs provided the cDNA or gDNA that served as material.

Only in-frame clones appear in the TCRdb table, and some are missing; sequencing was by immunoSEQ multiplex PCR. The sample consists of roughly 95,000 clones, about 80% of them appearing once. Germline loops: CDR1 LGHDT, CDR2 YNNKEL (reference sequence). V trimming: 4 bases; J trimming: 2 bases; junction bases outside the gene matches: 5. This CDR3 region has 14 residues. The sample was peripheral blood. The V and J genes are TRBV3-1 (or the pseudogene TRBV3-2) and TRBJ2-7; 7 bases fit TRBD2. The sequence derives from a man aged 55-75 years with acute or convalescent COVID-19. CDR3 region: CASSPWEGTYEQYF. The CDR3 nucleotides are TGTGCCAGCAGCCCATGGGAGGGAACCTACGAGCAGTACTTC.